A single sample gave rise to the 18 T cell receptor beta chains below, sequenced in a study of tumor and adjacent non-tumor tissue in lung cancer. No cell sorting was done before RNA was extracted from the tissue. The normal lung tissue was taken more than 3 cm from the tumor edge. TCRbeta libraries were built with three rounds of nested PCR, modified from ARM-PCR. A single record per CDR3 protein comes from TCRdb applying MiXCR to the multiplex PCR reads. The data show about 67,000 distinct CDR3 sequences, 65% to 80% seen once. The material sequenced was distant non-tumor lung tissue. These receptors originate from a man in his 60s with non-small cell lung cancer.

This clonotype has a count of ten or more. This chain connects TRBV7-8 to TRBJ2-5; D possibly corresponds to TRBD1 (6 bases). The CDR3 spans 14 residues. V was cut by 5 bases and J by 3 bases, with 13 bases left in between. Looked up from germline, CDR1 is SGHVS and CDR2 is FQNEAQ. CDR3 nucleotide sequence: TGTGCCAGCAGCATCAACAGGGTAGAAGAGACCCAGTACTTC. Its protein product is CASSINRVEETQYF. The whole variable domain, filled in from reference TRBV7-8 and TRBJ2-5, reads GAGVSQSPRYKVAKRGQDVALRCDPISGHVSLFWYQQALGQGPEFLTYFQNEAQLDKSGLPSDRFFAERPEGSVSTLKIQRTQQEDSAVYLCASSINRVEETQYFGPGTRLLVL.

About this clonotype: Germline is not matched at one junction end, which may reflect a read error. This rearrangement joins TRBV4-1 to TRBJ2-5; maybe TRBD2 (6 bases). CDR1 is MGHRA, CDR2 YSYEKL, per germline. This CDR3 spans 16 amino acids. The CDR3 nucleotides read TGCGCCAGCAGCCAAGAGGCGCGGGGAGACGCAGAGACCCTGTACTTC. Protein: CASSQEARGDAETLYF.

This clonotype appeared a few times. Being one base from a much bigger clone, this may be a read error. CDR3 bases: TGTGCCACCAGTGATTGGGGGACTAGCGGGAATACGAATGAGCAGTTCTTC. Its protein is CATSDWGTSGNTNEQFF. The chain links TRBV24-1 to TRBJ2-1; 13 positions match TRBD2. The CDR3 loop spans 17 amino acids. The V segment lost 2 bases and the J segment 7 bases; nucleotides outside the gene matches: 7. Per germline, CDR1 KGHDR and CDR2 SFDVKD.

A remark on this clonotype: This may be a read error: a much more frequent sequence differs by one nucleotide. The chain has TRBV20-1 and TRBJ1-4; D unclear. The germline gives CDR1 DFQATT, CDR2 SNEGSKA (reference sequence). The CDR3 runs 13 residues. The V end lost 5 bases, the J end lost 9 bases, and 16 bases lay between the germline ends. CDR3 protein: CSAGGFQAKKLFF. CDR3 DNA sequence: TGCAGTGCTGGCGGATTTCAGGCCAAAAAACTGTTTTTT.

On this clonotype itself: A read error may account for a junction end that differs from germline. The chain uses TRBV6-2 or TRBV6-3 and TRBJ2-3, with D unclear. Germline CDR1 MNHEY, CDR2 SVGEGT. The CDR3 length is 12 residues. CDR3 nucleotides: TGTGCCAGCAGTTACTCGGTAGATACGAAGTACTTT. Translation: CASSYSVDTKYF.

The chain employs TRBV6-5 and TRBJ1-5, with D tentatively TRBD1 (5 bases). CDR1 is MNHEY and CDR2 is SVGAGI in the germline V gene. V shed 6 bases and J shed 0 bases, with 15 bases lying between them. The CDR3 runs 16 residues. This chain's CDR3 is CASRQGVWSSNQPQHF. CDR3 bases: TGTGCCAGCAGGCAGGGAGTCTGGTCTAGCAATCAGCCCCAGCATTTT.

This clonotype showed up many times. The chain carries TRBV7-9 and TRBJ2-1; 11 bases map to TRBD2. Germline lookup yields CDR1 SEHNR and CDR2 FQNEAQ (reference sequence). This CDR3 region has 16 residues. V shed 5 bases, J shed 7 bases, and the junction held 10 bases outside the gene matches. CDR3 DNA: TGTGCCAGCAGCGCGATAGCGGGAGGGCCGGGGAATGAGCAGTTCTTC. This codes for CASSAIAGGPGNEQFF.

In regard to this clonotype: The conserved phenylalanine or tryptophan is not found at the CDR3 terminus, so this likely reflects a read error. The chain is built from TRBV4-2 and TRBJ2-1, with no clear D. This CDR3 is 15 amino acids long. Per the germline V gene, CDR1 is LGHNA and CDR2 is YNFKEQ. The CDR3 nucleotides are TGTGTCAGCAGCCCAACATACGAAGTAGCCAATGAGCAGTTCTTA. It encodes CVSSPTYEVANEQFL.

The chain has TRBV29-1 and TRBJ2-5; D is possibly TRBD1 (5 bases). Germline V gene data show CDR1 as SQVTM and CDR2 as ANQGSEA. The CDR3 runs to 13 residues. CDR3 sequence (DNA): TGCGGTGTAGGAACAGGTGTACAAGAGACCCAGTACTTC. Encoded protein: CGVGTGVQETQYF. The complete variable domain, with remaining parts taken from reference TRBV29-1 and TRBJ2-5, reads SAVISQKPSRDICQRGTSLTIQCQVDSQVTMMFWYRQQPGQSLTLIATANQGSEATYESGFVIDKFPISRPNLTFSTLTVSNMSPEDSSIYLCGVGTGVQETQYFGPGTRLLVL.

Ten or more counts support this clonotype. The chain combines TRBV20-1 with TRBJ2-4, with D hard to call. The germline gives CDR1 DFQATT, CDR2 SNEGSKA (reference sequence). CDR3 size: 12 residues. The V and J ends lost 1 base and 10 bases respectively, with 11 bases between them. The CDR3 sequence is CSARVFPVIQYF. CDR3 bases: TGCAGTGCTAGAGTGTTCCCAGTTATTCAGTACTTC.

This clonotype was detected ten times or more. This may be a read error: a much more frequent sequence differs by one nucleotide. The rearrangement links TRBV4-2 to TRBJ2-1, with D tentatively TRBD1 (5 bases). CDR3 size: 16 residues. V gave up 0 bases and J gave up 7 bases, with 16 bases separating them. The germline gives CDR1 LGHNA, CDR2 YNFKEQ. CDR3 bases: TGTGCCAGCAGCCAAGAAGCATTACCCTCAGGGAATGAGCAGTTCTTC. As protein: CASSQEALPSGNEQFF.

About this clonotype: The junction departs from germline at one end; a sequencing error may be responsible. The chain is built from TRBV28 and TRBJ2-7, with D uncertain. Germline V gene data show CDR1 as MDHEN and CDR2 as SYDVKM. The CDR3 loop spans 13 amino acids. The chain's CDR3 is CASNLIEPYDQYF. CDR3 nucleotides: TGTGCCAGCAATTTAATCGAGCCCTACGATCAGTACTTC.

About this clonotype itself: A read error may account for a junction end that differs from germline. The DNA for the CDR3 is TGTGCCAGCAACTTGGACAGCAATCAACCCCAGCATTTT. Translated, it gives CASNLDSNQPQHF. This chain joins TRBV5-4 and TRBJ1-5, with a tentative D call TRBD1 (6 bases). This CDR3 comprises 13 residues. Looked up from germline, CDR1 is SGHNT and CDR2 is YYREEE (reference sequence).

This clonotype was observed many times. The chain combines TRBV28 with TRBJ1-5; D is undetermined. V lost 3 bases, J lost 4 bases, and 13 bases lay in between. This CDR3 contains 15 residues. Germline lookup yields CDR1 MDHEN and CDR2 SYDVKM. CDR3 coding DNA: TGTGCCAGCAGTTTTCCGGGCAGGCGGAATCAGCCCCAGCATTTT. Amino acids: CASSFPGRRNQPQHF.

By sample fraction, this clonotype is medium-sized. The chain is built from TRBV29-1 and TRBJ2-7; D gene uncertain. Germline CDR1 is SQVTM and CDR2 is ANQGSEA. This CDR3 comprises 12 residues. V was pared by 0 bases and J by 3 bases, with 6 bases between. CDR3 region: CSVEEQNYEQYF. The CDR3 DNA is TGCAGCGTTGAAGAACAGAACTACGAGCAGTACTTC.

About this clonotype itself: One end of the junction fails to match germline, which may point to a read error. The V gene is TRBV5-8, the J gene TRBJ1-2; D call uncertain. The CDR3 is 15 residues long. Per the germline V gene, CDR1 is SGHTS and CDR2 is YDEGEE. The CDR3, as DNA: TGTGCCAGGAGCTTGGTCGGCGGTACTAACTATGGCTACACTTTC. Amino acid sequence: CARSLVGGTNYGYTF.

Regarding this clonotype: Germline and junction disagree at one end, which may indicate a read error. This chain connects TRBV6-5 to TRBJ1-6; D perhaps matches TRBD1 (6 bases). Germline assignment: CDR1 MNHEY and CDR2 SVGAGI. The CDR3 contains 15 residues. CDR3 sequence reads: CTSSFTGTCSSPLHF. In DNA form, the CDR3 reads TGTACCAGCAGTTTTACCGGGACATGTTCTTCACCCCTCCACTTT.

As concerns this clonotype: The final CDR3 position lacks the conserved phenylalanine or tryptophan, pointing to a likely read error. The V call is TRBV6-2 or TRBV6-3, the J call TRBJ1-1; D may be TRBD1 (6 bases). Germline CDR1 reads MNHEY; CDR2 reads SVGEGT. This CDR3 contains 13 residues. This CDR3 is CASRRGGGTEAFY. The DNA of the CDR3 is TGTGCTAGCAGGAGAGGGGGAGGCACTGAAGCTTTCTAT.